These 18 T cell receptor beta chains were all obtained from the same sample, sequenced in a study of spatial heterogeneity in lung cancer (dated by TCRdb to about 2019). Library method: 5' RACE. The run used a NextSeq 500. The public reads were reanalyzed by TCRdb: fastp trimming at Q25, MiXCR alignment, in-frame beta chains only. A single entry per CDR3 protein holds the most common genes and DNA from its merged rows. This sample holds some 100,000 distinct CDR3 sequences; 3.5% to 5% were observed only once. The top ten clones comprise less than 25% of the sample. The sample's time point label, decoded: sample taken at primary tumor resection. What these receptors recognize is not known. The full study reports these points: The tumor nonsynonymous mutation count correlated with the number of expanded alpha and beta TCRs within the tumor.

The sample was lung tumor tissue, taken at surgery. The receptors originated from a male donor with early-stage non-small cell lung cancer.

The table lists this clonotype with many counts. The rearrangement links TRBV28 to TRBJ2-1; TRBD1 is a possible D gene (7 bases). Trimming removed 5 bases from V and 2 bases from J, with 16 bases in between. The CDR3 consists of 16 residues. Germline loops: CDR1 MDHEN, CDR2 SYDVKM. In DNA form, the CDR3 reads TGTGCCAGCAGTACCCGGCAGGGGGGTACCTACAATGAGCAGTTCTTC. Its protein is CASSTRQGGTYNEQFF.

This clonotype was seen repeatedly, ten times or more. The gene calls are TRBV6-5 and TRBJ2-7; D not resolved. Germline V gene lookup returns CDR1 MNHEY and CDR2 SVGAGI. V was cut by 4 bases and J by 3 bases, with 13 bases left in between. The CDR3 extends over 14 amino acids. The CDR3 DNA follows: TGTGCCAGCAGTTCCCGGGCTGGTAGCTACGAGCAGTACTTC. Amino acids: CASSSRAGSYEQYF.

This clonotype was observed many times. The chain links TRBV28 to TRBJ1-1; no clear D gene. Germline CDR1 is MDHEN and CDR2 is SYDVKM. The V and J ends lost 5 bases and 3 bases respectively, with 7 bases between them. This CDR3 is built from 12 residues. This chain's CDR3 is CASSIPYTEAFF. In DNA form, the CDR3 reads TGTGCCAGCAGTATACCTTACACTGAAGCTTTCTTT.

This sequence joins TRBV10-1 and TRBJ2-7; a possible D gene is TRBD2 (6 bases). The CDR3 has 13 amino acids. V was shortened by 5 bases and J by 6 bases, with 14 bases between the two germline ends. Germline assignment: CDR1 WNHNN and CDR2 SYGVQD (reference sequence). The CDR3 DNA sequence: TGCGCCAGCAGTCGGGACTCCGGGGGCGAGCAGTACTTC. It codes for CASSRDSGGEQYF.

This clonotype was picked up many times. The germline gene is not matched at one end of the junction; a read error may be the cause. The chain recombines TRBV7-8 with TRBJ2-4; 7 nucleotides agree with TRBD1. CDR1 is SGHVS, CDR2 FQNEAQ, per germline. CDR3 size: 14 residues. This CDR3 is CASSSRQGLGPLIF. DNA for the CDR3: TGTGCCAGCAGCTCTCGACAGGGTTTGGGCCCCCTCATATTC.

This clonotype was detected ten times or more. The chain combines TRBV10-3 with TRBJ2-1; 10 nucleotides match TRBD2. CDR1 and CDR2 (germline): ENHRY, SYGVKD. V gave up 8 bases and J gave up 10 bases; unmatched junction bases: 14. The CDR3 runs 15 residues. The CDR3 nucleotides read TGTGCCATCGGGGGGTTAGCGGGAGGCTTTCGCGAGCAGTTCTTC. Protein product: CAIGGLAGGFREQFF.

This chain uses TRBV6-1 with TRBJ2-7; the D call may be TRBD1 or TRBD2 (5 bases each). CDR1 is MNHNS and CDR2 is SASEGT in the germline V gene. This CDR3 has 14 amino acids. Trimming took 6 bases from V and 2 from J, leaving 14 bases between them. The DNA of the CDR3 is TGTGCCAGCAGCGAGAGGGACGGCCCCTACGAGCAGTACTTC. Amino acids: CASSERDGPYEQYF.

This clonotype showed up many times. This sequence joins TRBV20-1 and TRBJ1-5; D may be TRBD1 (5 bases). The germline V gene encodes CDR1 DFQATT and CDR2 SNEGSKA (reference sequence). Trimming took off 1 base at V and 8 bases at J, with 15 bases between the two ends. The CDR3 loop spans 14 amino acids. DNA for the CDR3: TGCAGTGCTAGAGTACTTGGAGGGGATGAGCCCCAGCATTTT. Its protein is CSARVLGGDEPQHF.

This clonotype was counted at least ten times. The chain couples TRBV10-2 to TRBJ2-2; 8 bases agree with TRBD1. Germline lookup yields CDR1 WSHSY and CDR2 SAAADI. The length of the CDR3 is 15 residues. The V and J ends lost 4 bases and 3 bases, in that order; junction bases with no gene match: 4. For the CDR3, the DNA is TGCGCCAGCAGTGGGAAGACAGGGGACACCGGGGAGCTGTTTTTT. Protein product: CASSGKTGDTGELFF.

This clonotype occurred many times. The chain combines TRBV29-1 with TRBJ2-2; the match to TRBD2 covers 8 bases. V was pared by 3 bases and J by 4 bases, with 7 bases of the junction left unmatched. Germline loops: CDR1 SQVTM, CDR2 ANQGSEA. The CDR3 totals 15 residues. DNA for the CDR3: TGCAGCGTTGAGTTCAGCGGGAGTGGCACCGGGGAGCTGTTTTTT. This translates into CSVEFSGSGTGELFF.

This clonotype was seen repeatedly, ten times or more. The chain employs TRBV3-1 and TRBJ2-2; 12 bases agree with TRBD2. The germline CDR1 and CDR2 sequences are LGHDT and YNNKEL (reference sequence). The CDR3 runs 17 residues. V was pared by 1 base and J by 7 bases, with 7 bases of the junction left unmatched. CDR3 protein: CASSQVLAGGVGGELFF. In DNA form, the CDR3 reads TGTGCCAGCAGCCAAGTACTAGCGGGAGGCGTCGGCGGGGAGCTGTTTTTT.

This clonotype was seen a handful of times. The chain couples TRBV5-1 to TRBJ2-5, with D perhaps matching TRBD1 or TRBD2 (5 bases each). Trimming took off 4 bases at V and 4 bases at J, with 17 bases between the two ends. CDR1 and CDR2 from the germline V gene are SGHRS and YFSETQ. The CDR3 is 15 amino acids. The CDR3, as DNA: TGCGCCAGCAGCGATCCTAGCTTGGGGCGAGAGACCCAGTACTTC. Residues: CASSDPSLGRETQYF.

This clonotype was recorded many times. The rearrangement links TRBV3-1 to TRBJ1-5, with 9 bases lining up with TRBD1. The CDR3 has 16 residues. V was pared by 2 bases and J by 7 bases, with 9 bases of the junction left unmatched. Per germline, CDR1 LGHDT and CDR2 YNNKEL (reference sequence). The CDR3 sequence: CASSQSPGQGRQPQHF. CDR3 nucleotides: TGTGCCAGCAGCCAATCACCTGGACAGGGGAGACAGCCCCAGCATTTT.

This clonotype was counted ten times or more. Compared with germline, one end of the junction differs, possibly owing to a read error. The V gene is TRBV7-9, the J gene TRBJ2-5, with a weak D call TRBD1 (6 bases). Germline loops: CDR1 SEHNR, CDR2 FQNEAQ (reference sequence). The length of the CDR3 is 13 residues. The CDR3 DNA reads TGTGCCAGCAGCTTACTTCTAGGGGGTCGAATGGACTTC. Encoded protein: CASSLLLGGRMDF.

The J gene is TRBJ1-4, the V gene TRBV18; TRBD1 is a possible D gene (5 bases). Trimming left V 3 bases short and J 8 bases short, with 16 bases between. This CDR3 is 15 amino acids long. CDR1 is KGHSH, CDR2 LQKENI, per germline. The CDR3 protein is CASSPSPEGREKLFF. In nucleotides, the CDR3 is TGTGCCAGCTCACCCAGCCCGGAGGGGCGGGAAAAACTGTTTTTT.

The V call is TRBV5-1, the J call TRBJ1-5; D is unresolved. Trimming shortened V by 0 bases and J by 6 bases, and 7 bases separated the two germline ends. Germline V gene lookup returns CDR1 SGHRS and CDR2 YFSETQ. The CDR3 contains 13 residues. The CDR3 coding sequence is TGCGCCAGCAGCTTGGAAGGATTTCAGCCCCAGCATTTT. It translates to CASSLEGFQPQHF. Filled out from reference TRBV5-1 and TRBJ1-5, the complete variable domain reads KAGVTQTPRYLIKTRGQQVTLSCSPISGHRSVSWYQQTPGQGLQFLFEYFSETQRNKGNFPGRFSGRQFSNSRSEMNVSTLELGDSALYLCASSLEGFQPQHFGDGTRLSIL.

This clonotype has at least ten counts. The rearrangement uses TRBV20-1 and TRBJ2-3; D may be TRBD2 (6 bases). The ends were cut back, 1 base at V and 4 bases at J, with 36 bases in the middle. The V gene's germline CDR1 is DFQATT and CDR2 SNEGSKA (reference sequence). This CDR3 is built from 22 residues. The CDR3 sequence is CSARGPDPGEPLVPPAPDTQYF. The CDR3 DNA sequence: TGCAGTGCTAGAGGGCCAGATCCGGGAGAGCCGCTTGTACCACCCGCCCCAGATACGCAGTATTTT.

The rearrangement links TRBV4-1 to TRBJ2-5; D is possibly TRBD1 or TRBD2 (6 bases each). Germline V lookup: CDR1 MGHRA, CDR2 YSYEKL. The CDR3 has 15 amino acids. Trimming cost V 1 base and J 0 bases, with 9 bases left between them. CDR3 residues: CASSQVEGDQETQYF. As DNA, the CDR3 is TGCGCCAGCAGCCAAGTGGAGGGGGACCAAGAGACCCAGTACTTC.